These T cell receptor beta chains were read from a single sample in a study of cytotoxic CD8 clonotypes in ibrutinib-treated CLL. Clones were read by immunoSEQ multiplex PCR, and TCRdb kept only the in-frame ones, dropping some. The data hold about 89,000 clones, with around four fifths observed a single time. This material consisted of PBMCs, taken after 12 months of ibrutinib treatment. Source of these receptors: a human donor with chronic lymphocytic leukemia. CDR3s include the opening cysteine and the closing phenylalanine or tryptophan.

>TRBV13|TRBJ2-2
CASSSQGWGGKMSGELFF
>TRBV9|TRBJ2-3
CASSVAHSPDTDTQYF
>TRBV7-2|TRBJ2-1
CASSSRTSGFNEQFF
>TRBV7-7|TRBJ2-1
CASSLAIGVNEQFF
>TRBV18|TRBJ2-1
CASSKGSPPEEQFF
>TRBV7-3|TRBJ2-3
CASSPGADTQYF
>TRBV12-5|TRBJ2-5
CASGPAQYF
>TRBV5-1|TRBJ1-2
CASSLDSTPGGYTF
>TRBV10-1|TRBJ2-5
CASSLGTETQYF
>TRBV25-1|TRBJ2-1
CASSVSGKRNEQFF
>TRBV10-1|TRBJ1-1
CASSGGTGHTEAFF
>TRBV9|TRBJ2-2
CASSVPGELFF
>TRBV7-2|TRBJ1-1
CASSLVGGNTEAFF
>TRBV28|TRBJ2-3
CASSFAGRLETDTQYF
>TRBV10-3|TRBJ1-5
CAISAAEGGQPQHF
>TRBV28|TRBJ1-3
CASSVQGSGNTIYF
>TRBV30|TRBJ1-2
CARDRAPGNYGYTF
>TRBV9|TRBJ1-3
CASRGGAPNTIYF
>TRBV30|TRBJ1-1
CAWSGGEGAKGMNTEAFF
>TRBV5-1|TRBJ1-4
CASKGSLATNEKLFF
>TRBV9|TRBJ1-6
CASSVGSSYNSPLHF
>TRBV10-1|TRBJ1-5
CATHLKPQHF
>TRBV11-3|TRBJ2-7
CASSSARFSYEQYF
>TRBV29-1|TRBJ1-6
CSGRQGTSPLHF
>TRBV7-8|TRBJ1-2
CASSGTSSLNYGYTF
>TRBV28|TRBJ2-5
CASSSESSGGLLETQYF
>TRBV10-2|TRBJ2-1
CASSELERGQQFF
>TRBV18|TRBJ1-5
CASSPPGQGPNQPQHF